This T cell receptor (beta chain) emerged from a study of cytomegalovirus exposure and HLA in healthy donors. The PCR made use of 60 Vbeta and 13 Jbeta primers. Only in-frame clones appear in the TCRdb table, and some are missing; sequencing was by immunoSEQ multiplex PCR. The profile shows over 150,000 clones, approximately 67% of them singletons. This clonotype originated in a woman aged 18-29 years in good health and CMV-seropositive. Sequences were obtained from PBMCs.

The CDR3 loop reads CATSRQTGTGFYIGDRELFF. CDR3 DNA: TGTGCCACCAGCAGACAAACCGGGACAGGGTTTTACATCGGCGACCGGGAGCTGTTTTTT. The J gene is TRBJ2-2, the V gene TRBV15; 9 bases are shared with TRBD1. The J segment lost 9 bases and the V segment lost 2 bases, leaving 22 bases of the junction unmatched. CDR1 and CDR2 from the germline V gene are LNHNV and YYDKDF (reference sequence). The CDR3 extends over 20 amino acids.